The rows below give T cell receptor beta chains drawn from one sample of a study of cytomegalovirus exposure and HLA in healthy donors. Generated by immunoSEQ multiplex PCR, the TCRdb table keeps only in-frame clones and is missing some. The repertoire has under 150,000 clones, about three quarters of them found once; the top ten carry approximately 1.7%. The material sequenced was PBMCs. These receptors all stem from a middle-aged woman in good health and CMV-seronegative. The CDR3 runs from the conserved cysteine through the conserved F or W. Each record gives: V gene, J gene, D gene, clone size, CDR3 DNA, CDR3 protein. A D gene is named only where the DNA matches it firmly. Clone size is shown for a subset of rows, as once, few, many or a class of expanded clone.

TRBV9,TRBJ2-3,NA,NA,TGTGCCAGCAGCGCGGCGGCGTCAGGGGATACGCAGTATTTT,CASSAAASGDTQYF
TRBV30,TRBJ2-7,TRBD1,NA,TGTGCCTGGAGTGCCACCGGGACAGGGAGGGAGCAGTACTTC,CAWSATGTGREQYF
TRBV28,TRBJ1-1,TRBD1,NA,TGTGCCAGCAGTTTATCTCGGGACAGGGAGTACACTGAAGCTTTCTTT,CASSLSRDREYTEAFF
TRBV28,TRBJ2-7,NA,NA,NA,CASSPPLWRGKHEQYF
TRBV29-1,TRBJ2-1,NA,NA,TGCAGCGCTGGACACGGACGACAGTTCTTC,CSAGHGRQFF
TRBV19,TRBJ2-7,NA,once,TGTGCCAGTAGGAGCAGAGGCGAGCAGTACTTC,CASRSRGEQYF
TRBV7-9,TRBJ2-3,NA,few,TGTGCCAGCAGCTTTGGGGGCAGCACAGATACGCAGTATTTT,CASSFGGSTDTQYF
TRBV9,TRBJ1-3,NA,NA,TGTGCCAGCAGCGCCGGGGAGCACCTTGGAAACACCATATATTTT,CASSAGEHLGNTIYF
TRBV30,TRBJ2-7,NA,NA,TGTGCCTGGAGTGGGAACCAAGGGGGCGAGCAGTACTTC,CAWSGNQGGEQYF
TRBV5-1,TRBJ2-3,TRBD2,once,TGCGCCAGCGATCGGACTAGCGGGAGTAGCGCAGATACGCAGTATTTT,CASDRTSGSSADTQYF
TRBV6-6,TRBJ2-3,TRBD2,NA,TGTGCCAGCAGCGCTAGCGGGGGGGCGACAGATACGCAGTATTTT,CASSASGGATDTQYF
TRBV6-1,TRBJ1-2,TRBD1,few,TGTGCCAGCAGTGCTACAGGGGGTGGGTATGGCTACACCTTC,CASSATGGGYGYTF
TRBV27,TRBJ2-7,TRBD2,NA,TGTGCCAGCAGTTTAGGACTAGCGGGGAGGGAGCAGTACTTC,CASSLGLAGREQYF
TRBV28,TRBJ2-7,NA,NA,TGTGCCAGCAGCCCCGGACAGTTACCTTACGAGCAGTACTTC,CASSPGQLPYEQYF
TRBV2,TRBJ2-1,NA,NA,TGTGCCAGCAGTGAAAGACTGGGAGAGGTTTACAATGAGCAGTTCTTC,CASSERLGEVYNEQFF
TRBV5-4,TRBJ2-1,TRBD2,NA,TGTGCCAGCAGCAGCCCCGGGACTAGCGGGGGGGCCCCGACCTACAATGAGCAGTTCTTC,CASSSPGTSGGAPTYNEQFF
TRBV6-1,TRBJ1-2,NA,NA,TGTGCCAGCAGCCTACAGGCGGACTATGGCTACACCTTC,CASSLQADYGYTF
TRBV28,TRBJ1-2,NA,NA,TGTGCCAGCAGTTGGGCCCCTAGACTAGGCTATGGCTACACCTTC,CASSWAPRLGYGYTF
TRBV7-6,TRBJ2-7,TRBD2,NA,TGTGCCAGCAGTTCCCAGCACCCGACAGGCGAACTAGCGGGAACCTACGAGCAGTACTTC,CASSSQHPTGELAGTYEQYF
TRBV6-5,TRBJ1-4,NA,NA,TGTGCCAGCAGCCCCATGGCGGATAATGAAAAACTGTTTTTT,CASSPMADNEKLFF
TRBV28,TRBJ2-5,TRBD1,few,TGTGCCAGCAGTGATTCCGGGACAGCCCAAGAGACCCAGTACTTC,CASSDSGTAQETQYF
TRBV27,TRBJ2-3,TRBD2,NA,TGTGCCAGCGCAGGGCTAGCGGCTAGCACAGATACGCAGTATTTT,CASAGLAASTDTQYF
TRBV6-5,TRBJ1-6,NA,NA,TGTGCCAGCAGTACCGGGACTCGTTCACCCCTCCACTTT,CASSTGTRSPLHF
TRBV5-1,TRBJ2-1,TRBD2,few,TGCGCCAGCAGCCCTCTGACTAGCGGGGGGGGTGAGCAGTTCTTC,CASSPLTSGGGEQFF
TRBV5-1,TRBJ2-3,TRBD1,few,TGCGCCAGCAGCTTGGGAACAGGGGGTGTAATTGGCACAGATACGCAGTATTTT,CASSLGTGGVIGTDTQYF
TRBV6-5,TRBJ1-5,TRBD1,NA,TGTGCCAGCAGAAGACAGGGGGCTAGCAATCAGCCCCAGCATTTT,CASRRQGASNQPQHF
TRBV9,TRBJ2-7,TRBD1,NA,TGTGCCAGCAGCACACAGGGGGGATTCTACGAGCAGTACTTC,CASSTQGGFYEQYF
TRBV11-2,TRBJ2-7,TRBD2,NA,TGTGCCAGCAGTACGGGACTAGCGGGGGGGGGCGAGCAGTACTTC,CASSTGLAGGGEQYF
TRBV7-2,TRBJ1-3,TRBD1,few,TGTGCCAGCAGTCAACGGGACAGGAGTCTCGGAAACACCATATATTTT,CASSQRDRSLGNTIYF
TRBV30,TRBJ2-3,NA,NA,TGTGCCTGGATGCGGCGCTACACAGATACGCAGTATTTT,CAWMRRYTDTQYF
TRBV9,TRBJ2-3,TRBD1,NA,TGTGCCAGCAGCCCTAGGACAGGCCTTAAGACGCAGTATTTT,CASSPRTGLKTQYF
TRBV7-9,TRBJ1-1,NA,NA,TGTGCCAGCAGCTGGCCCTCCGAGGGTAACACTGAAGCTTTCTTT,CASSWPSEGNTEAFF
TRBV6-4,TRBJ2-3,NA,few,TGTGCCAGCAGTGACGGGGGCTTCGGTACGCAGTATTTT,CASSDGGFGTQYF
TRBV2,TRBJ1-6,TRBD1,NA,TGTGCCAGCAGTAGGGACAGGGGGATTGGAAATTCACCCCTCCACTTT,CASSRDRGIGNSPLHF
TRBV9,TRBJ2-5,TRBD2,NA,TGTGCCAGCAGCGTATCCGGACTAGCGGAGACCCAAGAGACCCAGTACTTC,CASSVSGLAETQETQYF
TRBV30,TRBJ2-1,NA,few,TGTGCCTGGAGTGATCAGGGGAGGGCCCCCTCCTACAATGAGCAGTTCTTC,CAWSDQGRAPSYNEQFF